The clone carrying this T cell receptor beta chain has a count of ten or more. The junction and the germline gene differ at one end; a read error may be behind it. Time point indicated: pre-sensitization, week 0. Stated treatment: therapeutic diphenylcyclopropenone sensitization with weekly scalp DPC. Germline values: CDR1 SNHLY, CDR2 FYNNEI. The CDR3 runs 14 residues. One entry per CDR3 protein, called by TCRdb with MiXCR from the RACE reads. The sample includes approximately 41,000 distinct CDR3 sequences, about 7.4% seen only once; the top ten take over 1%. This entry comes from a study of human T cells and chemical hapten exposure.

Sequences were derived from whole blood, sampled in connection with sensitization to the hapten diphenylcyclopropenone (DPC). The rearrangement links TRBV2 to TRBJ1-4; D unclear. The TCR sequence derives from a woman aged 50 to 60 with alopecia areata. Some clones in this sample may be carry-over from other donors' samples. CDR3 region: CASREGSTNEKLFF. DNA of the CDR3: TGTGCCAGCAGGGAAGGTTCAACTAATGAAAAACTGTTTTTT.